A single sample is the source of the 18 T cell receptor beta chains below, sequenced in a study of blood T cells in healthy people across ages. Together with a sample-barcoded 5' primer, a J-beta primer mix was included in a second PCR lasting about 7 to 12 cycles. MiXCR, applied by TCRdb to the 5' RACE reads, yields one record per CDR3 protein. In the table there are some 920,000 distinct CDR3 sequences, 51% of which are singletons. The material sequenced was blood. These receptors originate from a woman in her sixties in good health.

The chain recombines TRBV7-9 with TRBJ2-5, with D perhaps matching TRBD2 (5 bases). The DNA end favors TRBJ2-7, so the J call may be wrong. The CDR3 spans 17 residues. CDR1 SEHNR and CDR2 FQNEAQ come from the germline V gene (reference sequence). CDR3 sequence reads: CASSSNSGERVLYEQYF. CDR3 coding DNA: TGTGCCAGCAGCTCGAACTCCGGGGAGAGAGTTCTCTACGAGCAGTACTTC.

The chain's CDR3 is CSAGATGRSYEQYF. DNA for the CDR3: TGCAGTGCTGGTGCCACGGGACGGTCCTACGAGCAGTACTTC. The chain has TRBV20-1 and TRBJ2-7, with D perhaps being TRBD1 or TRBD2 (5 bases each). Germline CDR1 and CDR2: DFQATT and SNEGSKA (reference sequence). The V end lost 5 bases, the J end lost 1 base, and 15 bases lay between the germline ends. The CDR3 contains 14 residues.

There are a few counts of this clonotype. The rearrangement links TRBV29-1 to TRBJ2-5; 14 nucleotides line up with TRBD2. This CDR3 contains 16 residues. Germline V gene data show CDR1 as SQVTM and CDR2 as ANQGSEA. After removal of 2 bases from V and 7 bases from J, the junction contained 9 bases not matched to a gene. The CDR3 DNA reads as TGCAGCGTTGAAAGACTAGCGGGAGGGTATAAGGGGACCCAGTACTTC. This translates into CSVERLAGGYKGTQYF.

The genes are TRBV2 and TRBJ2-6; maybe TRBD2 (5 bases). The CDR3 spans 14 residues. V dropped 4 bases and J dropped 2 bases, with 6 bases sitting between them. Germline V lookup: CDR1 SNHLY, CDR2 FYNNEI. The CDR3 DNA sequence: TGTGCCAGCAGTGTGAGGGCTGGGGCCAACGTCCTGACTTTC. Amino acids: CASSVRAGANVLTF.

The V and J genes are TRBV9 and TRBJ2-1; D unresolved. Trimming stripped 0 bases from V and 1 base from J, with 8 bases between. The CDR3 is made up of 15 amino acids. CDR1 SGDLS and CDR2 YYNGEE come from the germline V gene. The CDR3 loop is CASSVDRLSYNEQFF. For the CDR3, the DNA is TGTGCCAGCAGCGTAGACCGTTTGTCCTACAATGAGCAGTTCTTC.

The chain is built from TRBV20-1 and TRBJ2-7; a weak D match, TRBD1 (6 bases). Germline loops: CDR1 DFQATT, CDR2 SNEGSKA (reference sequence). The germline V and J ends were trimmed by 5 bases and 3 bases, with 11 bases remaining between them. The CDR3 spans 12 residues. The CDR3 region has the DNA TGCAGTGCTTCGGGACAATACTACGAGCAGTACTTC. This translates into CSASGQYYEQYF.

This clonotype was counted many times. V is TRBV3-1 and J is TRBJ2-7; D is perhaps TRBD1 or TRBD2 (6 bases each). Trimming removed 2 bases from V and 4 bases from J, with 9 bases in between. This CDR3 spans 13 amino acids. Germline CDR1 reads LGHDT; CDR2 reads YNNKEL (reference sequence). The CDR3 region is CASSQRGGYEQYF. CDR3 coding DNA: TGTGCCAGCAGCCAAAGAGGGGGGTACGAGCAGTACTTC.

Here the CDR3 DNA reads TGTGCCACCTCTGGGACAGGGTGGGAGTATGGCTACACCTTC. Residues: CATSGTGWEYGYTF. This chain connects TRBV24-1 to TRBJ1-2; 9 nucleotides agree with TRBD1. Germline CDR1 is KGHDR and CDR2 is SFDVKD. Unmatched junction bases numbered 9, after V lost 9 bases and J lost 5 bases. There are 14 residues in the CDR3.

The CDR3 DNA follows: TGCAGTGCTCGACCTGGGGGCGTCTACGAGCAGTACTTC. This sequence encodes CSARPGGVYEQYF. The genes are TRBV20-1 and TRBJ2-7; possible D gene TRBD1, 6 bases. The CDR3 runs to 13 residues. Germline CDR1 DFQATT, CDR2 SNEGSKA (reference sequence). Trimming pared 5 bases from V and 3 bases from J, leaving 14 bases between.

The count of this clonotype is one. The rearrangement links TRBV12-3 or TRBV12-4 to TRBJ2-5; 8 positions match TRBD2. V shed 5 bases, J shed 5 bases, and the junction held 16 bases outside the gene matches. This CDR3 region has 17 residues. CDR3 nucleotide sequence: TGTGCCAGCAGTGCCGTAGGATGGACTAGCAGCCAGGAGACCCAGTACTTC. This gives the protein CASSAVGWTSSQETQYF.

The chain joins TRBV27 to TRBJ1-6; TRBD1 matches at 7 bases. This CDR3 spans 14 amino acids. The V gene end was trimmed by 6 bases and the J gene end by 7 bases; junction bases not matched to a gene: 6. Germline loops: CDR1 MNHEY, CDR2 SMNVEV (reference sequence). CDR3 in DNA: TGTGCCAGCAGCGCCATGGGACAGAATTCACCCCTCCACTTT. Translating gives CASSAMGQNSPLHF.

The chain has TRBV4-3 and TRBJ1-2; maybe TRBD1 (6 bases). Trimming pared 0 bases from V and 10 bases from J, leaving 12 bases between. This CDR3 has 13 residues. Germline V gene data show CDR1 as LGHNA and CDR2 as YSLEER. CDR3 protein: CASSQDIRGDYTF. In DNA form, the CDR3 reads TGCGCCAGCAGCCAAGATATCAGGGGTGACTACACCTTC.

The chain carries TRBV29-1 and TRBJ2-5; D is perhaps TRBD2 (6 bases). Trimming took off 0 bases at V and 2 bases at J, with 13 bases between the two ends. Germline V gene data show CDR1 as SQVTM and CDR2 as ANQGSEA. The CDR3 has 15 residues. The CDR3 nucleotides are TGCAGCGTTGAAGAACTCCGGGACTCACAAGAGACCCAGTACTTC. Its protein is CSVEELRDSQETQYF.

J is TRBJ2-7 and V is TRBV7-2; no definite D call. Germline V lookup: CDR1 SGHTA, CDR2 FQGNSA. This CDR3 is 14 amino acids long. Trimming stripped 1 base from V and 4 bases from J, with 11 bases between. In nucleotides, the CDR3 is TGTGCCAGCAGCTTAGTAATACTCGAGTACGAGCAGTACTTC. The encoded protein is CASSLVILEYEQYF.

This chain links TRBV5-1 with TRBJ2-3; TRBD2 matches 11 bases. With 4 bases clipped from V and 5 bases from J, the junction kept 9 bases outside the gene matches. This CDR3 has 16 residues. Germline CDR1 reads SGHRS; CDR2 reads YFSETQ. As DNA, the CDR3 is TGCGCCAGCAGCATGGAGACTAGCGGGGAGGGAGATACGCAGTATTTT. Translating it yields CASSMETSGEGDTQYF.

This rearrangement joins TRBV6-1 to TRBJ2-2; TRBD1 matches at 7 bases. CDR3 length equals 15 residues. CDR1 MNHNS and CDR2 SASEGT come from the germline V gene. Trimming took 6 bases from V and 0 from J; bases not matched to a gene: 4. The CDR3 here is CASRGQSANTGELFF. DNA of the CDR3: TGTGCCAGCAGGGGACAGTCCGCGAACACCGGGGAGCTGTTTTTT.

The chain joins TRBV2 to TRBJ2-1, with TRBD2 matching 11 bases. Germline V gene data show CDR1 as SNHLY and CDR2 as FYNNEI. With V trimmed by 4 bases and J by 0 bases, 5 bases remained unmatched. CDR3 size: 17 residues. The CDR3 region is CASSGGTSGISYNEQFF. The DNA for the CDR3 is TGTGCCAGCAGTGGGGGGACTAGCGGTATCTCCTACAATGAGCAGTTCTTC. The full variable domain, with the rest looked up from reference TRBV2 and TRBJ2-1, is EPEVTQTPSHQVTQMGQEVILRCVPISNHLYFYWYRQILGQKVEFLVSFYNNEISEKSEIFDDQFSVERPDGSNFTLKIRSTKLEDSAMYFCASSGGTSGISYNEQFFGPGTRLTVL.

The chain is built from TRBV23-1 and TRBJ2-7, with a weak D call TRBD1 (5 bases). TRBV23-1 is annotated as an ORF whose role is uncertain. The CDR3 contains 17 residues. The V and J ends lost 0 bases and 0 bases respectively, with 15 bases between them. The CDR3 nucleotides are TGCGCCAGCAGTCAATCGACCCGGACACGGACCTCCTACGAGCAGTACTTC. Its protein product is CASSQSTRTRTSYEQYF.